This is a list of T cell receptor beta chains from one sample in a study of blood T cell repertoires in COVID-19. The assay was immunoSEQ multiplex PCR, and TCRdb's table has in-frame clones only and misses some. The table shows fewer than 200,000 clones, with approximately 92% occurring only once. Material for sequencing was peripheral blood. These TCRs come from a man younger than 40 with COVID-19, enrolled during active disease. CDR3s include the opening cysteine and the closing phenylalanine or tryptophan. The D gene is left open where the match is weak. Size is omitted from some rows. Given values are once, few, many or a class for expanded clones.

j_gene | abundance | v_gene | d_gene | CDR3nt | CDR3aa
TRBJ1-3 | . | TRBV18 | . | TGTGCCAGCTCACCAGCAGGGATCGGAAACACCATATATTTT | CASSPAGIGNTIYF
TRBJ1-2 | . | TRBV4-1 | . | TGCGCCAGCAGCCAAGATGAACGGGGTACGTTCTATGGCTACACCTTC | CASSQDERGTFYGYTF
TRBJ2-2 | . | TRBV5-4 | TRBD2 | TGTGCCAGCAGCCAGCCCGGGGGGGCCTCGAACACCGGGGAGCTGTTTTTT | CASSQPGGASNTGELFF
TRBJ2-1 | . | TRBV5-4 | . | TGTGCCAGCGGGACGGGAGAATTTATCCATGAGCAGTTCTTC | CASGTGEFIHEQFF
TRBJ2-1 | . | TRBV9 | . | TGTGCCAGCAGCGTAGTGGCTAGCCCCTTTAGTGAGCAGTTCTTC | CASSVVASPFSEQFF
TRBJ2-1 | . | TRBV19 | TRBD2 | TGTGCCAGTAGTCTCAAGCGGGAGGGCCCCCACAATGAGCAGTTCTTC | CASSLKREGPHNEQFF
TRBJ2-5 | . | TRBV6-6 | TRBD2 | TGTGCCAGCAGTTACACGGGGGGGGTGGAGACCCAGTACTTC | CASSYTGGVETQYF
TRBJ1-1 | . | TRBV5-6 | . | TGTGCCAGCAGCTTGTACAGGGAAAGGAACACTGAAGCTTTCTTT | CASSLYRERNTEAFF
TRBJ1-5 | . | TRBV19 | TRBD1 | TGTGCCAGTAGTACTCCGGACAGGGGGCTAAACCAGCCCCAGCATTTT | CASSTPDRGLNQPQHF
TRBJ1-1 | . | TRBV4-3 | TRBD1 | TGCGCCAGCAGCCCCCTCCACCAGGGGGTAGGGGCTGAAGCTTTCTTT | CASSPLHQGVGAEAFF
TRBJ2-7 | . | TRBV7-9 | TRBD1 | TGTGCCAGCAGCTACGGACAGGGGGCTTCCTACGAGCAGTACTTC | CASSYGQGASYEQYF
TRBJ1-2 | . | TRBV9 | TRBD1 | TGTGCCAGCAGCGTAGCCCGGGACAGACTTGTCTACACCTTC | CASSVARDRLVYTF
TRBJ1-2 | once | TRBV7-3 | TRBD1 | TGTGCCAGCAGCCTAGGCTCGACAGGGGAGGGTGGCTACACCTTC | CASSLGSTGEGGYTF
TRBJ1-5 | . | TRBV7-2 | TRBD1 | TGTGCCAGCAGCTTACGACAGGGGTACCAATTGCCCCAGCATTTT | CASSLRQGYQLPQHF
TRBJ1-5 | once | TRBV6-2/TRBV6-3 | TRBD1 | TGTGCCAGCAGTTGGGACAGGGGCCGGGGGGGCAATCAGCCCCAGCATTTT | CASSWDRGRGGNQPQHF
TRBJ1-5 | once | TRBV4-2 | . | TGTGCCAGCAGCCAACCGGGAGCTAATCAGCCCCAGCATTTT | CASSQPGANQPQHF
TRBJ1-1 | . | TRBV6-5 | TRBD1 | TGTGCCAGCAGTTACGAAGGGGGCGGTACTGAAGCTTTCTTT | CASSYEGGGTEAFF
TRBJ1-5 | . | TRBV27 | . | TGTGCCAGCAGTTTTGGACAGCTTATGCCCCAGCATTTT | CASSFGQLMPQHF
TRBJ1-2 | . | TRBV6-1 | . | TGTGCCAGCAGTGAAGTATCGGACCGCGGGGGTGGCTACACCTTC | CASSEVSDRGGGYTF
TRBJ1-2 | . | TRBV30 | . | TGTGCCTGGAGGACAGAGTATGGCTACACCTTC | CAWRTEYGYTF
TRBJ2-7 | . | TRBV7-2 | TRBD2 | TGTGCCAGCAGCATAACCGGGACTAGCTCCTACGAGCAGTACTTC | CASSITGTSSYEQYF
TRBJ2-7 | once | TRBV6-5 | TRBD1 | TGTGCCAGCAGTTATAGTACAGGGGAAACATTCTACGAGCAGTACTTC | CASSYSTGETFYEQYF
TRBJ2-3 | . | TRBV29-1 | TRBD2 | TGCAGCGTTGTTTTCGTATGGGCGGGAGGCTTTGGTGGCACAGATACGCAGTATTTT | CSVVFVWAGGFGGTDTQYF
TRBJ1-1 | . | TRBV12-1 | . | TGTGCCCAACCCTTCGGGACAGGGGGGAACACTGAAGCTTTCTTT | CAQPFGTGGNTEAFF
TRBJ1-5 | . | TRBV28 | TRBD1 | TGTGCCAGCAGCCGGGACAGGGGGCCGTACGGTCAGCCCCAGCATTTT | CASSRDRGPYGQPQHF
TRBJ2-1 | . | TRBV4-3 | TRBD2 | TGCGCCAGCAGCCAACAAAGCGGGAGGGACAATGAGCAGTTCTTC | CASSQQSGRDNEQFF
TRBJ1-5 | . | TRBV6-5 | . | TGTGCCAGCAGTTACTCTCGTCAGAACAATCAGCCCCAGCATTTT | CASSYSRQNNQPQHF
TRBJ2-3 | . | TRBV29-1 | . | TGCAGCGCCGATGACAACACAGATACGCAGTATTTT | CSADDNTDTQYF
TRBJ2-1 | . | TRBV4-3 | TRBD1 | TGCGCCAGCAGCCAAGAGGACAGGGTGAATGAGCAGTTCTTC | CASSQEDRVNEQFF
TRBJ1-1 | . | TRBV28 | . | TGTGCCAGCAGACTGGGACACCTTGAAGCTTTCTTT | CASRLGHLEAFF
TRBJ1-1 | . | TRBV12-3/TRBV12-4 | . | TGTGCCAGCAGTTTAGATGGGGGGGCTGAAGCTTTCTTT | CASSLDGGAEAFF
TRBJ2-3 | . | TRBV7-2 | . | TGTGCCAGCAGCTTAGAGGGGCAACCCGCAGATACGCAGTATTTT | CASSLEGQPADTQYF
TRBJ2-7 | . | TRBV5-1 | . | TGCGCCAGCAGCTTGATCCCCGGGACACTCTACGAGCAGTACTTC | CASSLIPGTLYEQYF